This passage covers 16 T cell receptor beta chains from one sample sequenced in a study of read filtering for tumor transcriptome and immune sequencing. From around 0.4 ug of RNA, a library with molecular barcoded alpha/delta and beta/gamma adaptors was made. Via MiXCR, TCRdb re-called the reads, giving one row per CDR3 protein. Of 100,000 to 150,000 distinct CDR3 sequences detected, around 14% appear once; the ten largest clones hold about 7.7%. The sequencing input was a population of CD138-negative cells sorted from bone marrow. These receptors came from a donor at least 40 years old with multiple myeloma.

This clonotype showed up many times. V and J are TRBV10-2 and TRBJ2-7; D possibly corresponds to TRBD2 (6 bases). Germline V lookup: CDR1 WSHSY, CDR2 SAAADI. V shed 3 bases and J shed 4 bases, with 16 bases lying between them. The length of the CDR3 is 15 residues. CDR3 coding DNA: TGCGCCAGCAGTGACAGGGACTTCTTAATATACGAGCAGTACTTC. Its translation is CASSDRDFLIYEQYF.

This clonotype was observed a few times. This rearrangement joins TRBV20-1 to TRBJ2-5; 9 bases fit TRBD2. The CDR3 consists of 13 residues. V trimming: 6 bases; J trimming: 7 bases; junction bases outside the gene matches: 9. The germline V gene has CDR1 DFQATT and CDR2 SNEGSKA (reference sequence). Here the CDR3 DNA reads TGCAGTGCCTCGGGACTAGCCGTCGGGACCCAGTACTTC. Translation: CSASGLAVGTQYF.

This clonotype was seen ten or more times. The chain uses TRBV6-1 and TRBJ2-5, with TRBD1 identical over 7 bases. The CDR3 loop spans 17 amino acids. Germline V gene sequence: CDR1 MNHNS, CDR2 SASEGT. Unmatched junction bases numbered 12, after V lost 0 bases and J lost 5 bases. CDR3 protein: CASSEASETGLGETQYF. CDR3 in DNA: TGTGCCAGCAGTGAAGCCTCCGAGACAGGGTTGGGGGAGACCCAGTACTTC.

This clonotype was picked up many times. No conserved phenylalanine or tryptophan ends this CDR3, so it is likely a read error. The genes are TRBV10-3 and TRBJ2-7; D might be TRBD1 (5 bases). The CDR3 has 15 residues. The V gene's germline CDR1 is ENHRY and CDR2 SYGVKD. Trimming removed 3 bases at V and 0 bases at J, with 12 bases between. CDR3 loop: CAISDIDRASYEQYS. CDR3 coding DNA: TGTGCCATCAGTGATATAGACAGAGCCTCCTACGAGCAGTACTCC.

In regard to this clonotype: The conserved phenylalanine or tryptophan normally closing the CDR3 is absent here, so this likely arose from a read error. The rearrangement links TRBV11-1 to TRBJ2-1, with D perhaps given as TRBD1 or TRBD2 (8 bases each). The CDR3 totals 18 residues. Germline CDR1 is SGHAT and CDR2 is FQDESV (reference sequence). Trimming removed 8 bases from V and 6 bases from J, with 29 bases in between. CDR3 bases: TGTGCCAGCGCAGGGGGCCTCACTAGCGGAGGATCAGTCAATGAGCAGTTCTCC. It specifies CASAGGLTSGGSVNEQFS.

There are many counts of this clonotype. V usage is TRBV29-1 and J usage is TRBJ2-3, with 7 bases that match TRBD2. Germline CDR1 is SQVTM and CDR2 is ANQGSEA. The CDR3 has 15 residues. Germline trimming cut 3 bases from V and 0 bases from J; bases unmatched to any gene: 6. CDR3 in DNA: TGCAGCGTTGATAAGGTGGGAGGGAGCACAGATACGCAGTATTTT. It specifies CSVDKVGGSTDTQYF.

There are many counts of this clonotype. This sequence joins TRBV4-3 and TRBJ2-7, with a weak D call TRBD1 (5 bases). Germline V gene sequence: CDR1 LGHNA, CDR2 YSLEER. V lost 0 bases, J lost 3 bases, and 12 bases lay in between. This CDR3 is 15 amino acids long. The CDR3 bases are TGCGCCAGCAGCCAAGACGACAGCCTGATCTACGAGCAGTACTTC. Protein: CASSQDDSLIYEQYF.

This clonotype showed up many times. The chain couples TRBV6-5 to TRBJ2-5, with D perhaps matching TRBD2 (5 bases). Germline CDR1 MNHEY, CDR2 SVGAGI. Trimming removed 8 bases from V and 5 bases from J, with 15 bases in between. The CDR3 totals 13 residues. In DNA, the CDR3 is TGTGCCAGCGCACTCCCGGGCGGGGAGACCCAGTACTTC. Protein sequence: CASALPGGETQYF.

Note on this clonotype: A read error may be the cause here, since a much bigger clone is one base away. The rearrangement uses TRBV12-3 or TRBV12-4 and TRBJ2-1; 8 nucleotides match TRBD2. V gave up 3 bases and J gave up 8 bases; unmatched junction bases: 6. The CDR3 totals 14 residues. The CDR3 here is CASSFRGGGDEQFF. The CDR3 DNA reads TGTGCCAGCAGTTTCCGGGGGGGGGGCGATGAGCAGTTCTTC.

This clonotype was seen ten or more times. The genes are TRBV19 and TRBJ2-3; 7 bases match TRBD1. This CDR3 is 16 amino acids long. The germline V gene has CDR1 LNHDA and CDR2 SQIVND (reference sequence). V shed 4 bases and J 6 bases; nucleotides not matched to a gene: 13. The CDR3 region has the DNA TGTGCCAGTAGTAATACCGGGACAGTCACGACGGATACGCAGTATTTT. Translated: CASSNTGTVTTDTQYF.

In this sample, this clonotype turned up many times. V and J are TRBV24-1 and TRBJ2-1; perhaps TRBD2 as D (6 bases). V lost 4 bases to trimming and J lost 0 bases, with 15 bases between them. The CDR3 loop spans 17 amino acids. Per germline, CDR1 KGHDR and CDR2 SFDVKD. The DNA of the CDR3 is TGTGCCACCAGTGACTCCGCGGGGTATAGCTCCTACAATGAGCAGTTCTTC. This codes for CATSDSAGYSSYNEQFF.

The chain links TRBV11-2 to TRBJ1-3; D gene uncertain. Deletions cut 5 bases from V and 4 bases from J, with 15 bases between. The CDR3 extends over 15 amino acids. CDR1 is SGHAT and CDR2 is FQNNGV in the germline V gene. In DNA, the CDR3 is TGTGCCAGCAGCCGATCACCGTCGAGAGGAAACACCATATATTTT. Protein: CASSRSPSRGNTIYF.

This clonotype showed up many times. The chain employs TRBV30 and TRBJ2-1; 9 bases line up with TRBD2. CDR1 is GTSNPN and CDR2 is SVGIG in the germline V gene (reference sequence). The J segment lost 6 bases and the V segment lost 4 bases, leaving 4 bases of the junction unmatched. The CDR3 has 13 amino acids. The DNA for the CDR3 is TGTGCCTGGATCGGTAGCGGGAGCAATGAGCAGTTCTTC. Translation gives CAWIGSGSNEQFF.

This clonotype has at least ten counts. In DNA form, the CDR3 reads TGTGCCAGCTCTCCTGGACTAGCCAAACCCACAGATACGCAGTATTTT. Translating it yields CASSPGLAKPTDTQYF. The chain couples TRBV18 to TRBJ2-3; 8 positions agree with TRBD2. The CDR3 is 16 amino acids. The trim removed 6 bases at V and 2 bases at J, leaving 10 bases unmatched. Germline V gene lookup returns CDR1 KGHSH and CDR2 LQKENI.

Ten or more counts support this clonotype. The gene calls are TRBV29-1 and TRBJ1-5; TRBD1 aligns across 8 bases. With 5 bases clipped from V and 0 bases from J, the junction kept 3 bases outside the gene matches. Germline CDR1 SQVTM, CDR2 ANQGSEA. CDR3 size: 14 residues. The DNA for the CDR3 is TGCAGCGTTTTGGACAGGGATAGCAATCAGCCCCAGCATTTT. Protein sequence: CSVLDRDSNQPQHF.

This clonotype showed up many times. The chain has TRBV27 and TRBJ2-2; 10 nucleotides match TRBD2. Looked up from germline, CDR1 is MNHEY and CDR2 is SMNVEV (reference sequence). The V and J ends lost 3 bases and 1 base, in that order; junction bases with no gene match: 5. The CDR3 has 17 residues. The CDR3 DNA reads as TGTGCCAGCAGTTTCTTGGCTAGCGGGGGGAACACCGGGGAGCTGTTTTTT. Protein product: CASSFLASGGNTGELFF.